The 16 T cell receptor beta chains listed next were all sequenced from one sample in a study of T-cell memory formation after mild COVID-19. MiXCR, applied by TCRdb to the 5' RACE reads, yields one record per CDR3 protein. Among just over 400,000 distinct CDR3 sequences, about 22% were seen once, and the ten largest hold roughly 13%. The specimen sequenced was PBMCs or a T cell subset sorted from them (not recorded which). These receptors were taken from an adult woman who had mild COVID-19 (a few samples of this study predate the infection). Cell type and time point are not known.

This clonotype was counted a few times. The DNA for the CDR3 is TGTGCCAGCACCCTACTAGCGGGGGGGTACAATGAGCAGTTCTTC. This translates into CASTLLAGGYNEQFF. The chain is built from TRBV12-3 or TRBV12-4 and TRBJ2-1; 13 bases match TRBD2. The CDR3 runs 15 residues. With V trimmed by 7 bases and J by 4 bases, 4 bases remained unmatched.

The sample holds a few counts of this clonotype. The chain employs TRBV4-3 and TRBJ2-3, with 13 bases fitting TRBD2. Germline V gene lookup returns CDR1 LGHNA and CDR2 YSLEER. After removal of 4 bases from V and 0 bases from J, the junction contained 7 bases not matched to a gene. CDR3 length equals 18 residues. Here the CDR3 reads CASSPGLAGPSSTDTQYF. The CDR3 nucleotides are TGCGCCAGCAGCCCGGGACTAGCGGGACCTTCTAGCACAGATACGCAGTATTTT.

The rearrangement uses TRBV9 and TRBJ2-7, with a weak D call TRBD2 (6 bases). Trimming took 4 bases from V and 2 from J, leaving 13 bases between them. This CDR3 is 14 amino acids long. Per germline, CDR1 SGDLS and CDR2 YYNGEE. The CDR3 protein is CASSSGLTPYEQYF. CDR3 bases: TGTGCCAGCAGCTCGGGACTCACCCCCTACGAGCAGTACTTC.

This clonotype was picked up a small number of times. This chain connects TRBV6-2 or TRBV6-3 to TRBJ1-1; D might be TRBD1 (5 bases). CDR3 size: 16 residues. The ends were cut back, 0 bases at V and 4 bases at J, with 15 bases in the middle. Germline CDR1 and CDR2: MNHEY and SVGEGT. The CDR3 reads CASSYSKARAGTEAFF. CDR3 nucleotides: TGTGCCAGCAGTTACTCGAAGGCCAGGGCGGGCACTGAAGCTTTCTTT.

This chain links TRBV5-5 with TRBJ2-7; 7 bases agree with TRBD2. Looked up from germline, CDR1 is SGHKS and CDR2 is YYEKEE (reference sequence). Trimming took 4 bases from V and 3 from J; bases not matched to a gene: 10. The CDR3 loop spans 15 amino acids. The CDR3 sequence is CASSKGWGRDYEQYF. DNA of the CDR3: TGTGCCAGCAGCAAGGGGTGGGGGAGGGACTACGAGCAGTACTTC.

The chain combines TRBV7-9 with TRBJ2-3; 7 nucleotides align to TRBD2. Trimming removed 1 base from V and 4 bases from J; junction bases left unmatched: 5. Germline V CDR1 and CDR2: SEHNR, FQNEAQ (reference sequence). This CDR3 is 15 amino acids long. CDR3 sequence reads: CASSLVLLAPDTQYF. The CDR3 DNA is TGTGCCAGCAGCTTAGTTCTACTAGCGCCAGATACGCAGTATTTT.

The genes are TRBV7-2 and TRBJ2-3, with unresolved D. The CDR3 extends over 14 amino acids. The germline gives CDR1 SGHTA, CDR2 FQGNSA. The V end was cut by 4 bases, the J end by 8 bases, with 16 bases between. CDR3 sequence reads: CASSSPLRVGTQYF. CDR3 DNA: TGTGCCAGCAGCTCCCCCCTAAGGGTTGGTACGCAGTATTTT.

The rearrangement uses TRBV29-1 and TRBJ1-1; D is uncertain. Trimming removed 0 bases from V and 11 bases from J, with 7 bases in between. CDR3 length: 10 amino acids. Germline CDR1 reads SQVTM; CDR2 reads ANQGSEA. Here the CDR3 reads CSVEESQAFF. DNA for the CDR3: TGCAGCGTTGAAGAATCCCAGGCTTTCTTT.

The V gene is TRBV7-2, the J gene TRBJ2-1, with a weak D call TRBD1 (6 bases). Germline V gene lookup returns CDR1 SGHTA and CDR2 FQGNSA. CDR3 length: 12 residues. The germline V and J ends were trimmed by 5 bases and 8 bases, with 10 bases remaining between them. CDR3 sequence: CASSHRVYEQFF. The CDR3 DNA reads TGTGCCAGCAGCCACAGGGTATATGAGCAGTTCTTC.

CDR3 amino acids: CASSPSPGTQTYEQYF. CDR3 sequence (DNA): TGCGCCAGCAGCCCATCTCCCGGGACCCAGACCTACGAGCAGTACTTC. The chain links TRBV4-1 to TRBJ2-7; D is perhaps TRBD1 or TRBD2 (5 bases each). The germline V and J ends were trimmed by 4 bases and 2 bases, with 18 bases remaining between them. The germline V gene has CDR1 MGHRA and CDR2 YSYEKL. This CDR3 is built from 16 residues.

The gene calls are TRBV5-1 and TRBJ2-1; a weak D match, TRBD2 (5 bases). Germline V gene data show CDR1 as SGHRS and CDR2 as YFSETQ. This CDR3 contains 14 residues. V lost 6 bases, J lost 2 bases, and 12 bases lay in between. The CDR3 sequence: CASKATTPYNEQFF. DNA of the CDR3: TGCGCCAGCAAGGCGACTACCCCCTACAATGAGCAGTTCTTC.

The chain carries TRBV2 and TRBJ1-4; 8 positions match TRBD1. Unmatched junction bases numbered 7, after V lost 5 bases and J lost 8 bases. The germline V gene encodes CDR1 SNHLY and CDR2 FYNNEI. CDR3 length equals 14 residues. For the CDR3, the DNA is TGTGCCAGCAGTCGACAGGGGTTGGGGGAAAAACTGTTTTTT. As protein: CASSRQGLGEKLFF.

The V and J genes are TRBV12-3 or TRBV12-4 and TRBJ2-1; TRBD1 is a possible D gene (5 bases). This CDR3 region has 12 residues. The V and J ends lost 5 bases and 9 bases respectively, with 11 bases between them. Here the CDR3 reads CASSPGWGEQFF. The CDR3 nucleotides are TGTGCCAGCAGTCCAGGGTGGGGTGAGCAGTTCTTC.

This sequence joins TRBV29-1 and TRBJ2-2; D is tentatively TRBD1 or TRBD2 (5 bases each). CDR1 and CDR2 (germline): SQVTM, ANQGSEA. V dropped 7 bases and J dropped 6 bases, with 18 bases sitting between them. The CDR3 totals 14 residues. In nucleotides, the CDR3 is TGCAGCGCTGGCGAGGCAGGGACGGCCGGGGAGCTGTTTTTT. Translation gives CSAGEAGTAGELFF.

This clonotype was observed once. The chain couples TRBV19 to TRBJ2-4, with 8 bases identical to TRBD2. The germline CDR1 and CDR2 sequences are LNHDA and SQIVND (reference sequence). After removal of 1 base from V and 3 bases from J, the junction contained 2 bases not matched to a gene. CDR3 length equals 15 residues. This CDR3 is CASSIVAGRKNIQYF. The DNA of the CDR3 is TGTGCCAGTAGTATAGTAGCGGGGCGCAAAAACATTCAGTACTTC.

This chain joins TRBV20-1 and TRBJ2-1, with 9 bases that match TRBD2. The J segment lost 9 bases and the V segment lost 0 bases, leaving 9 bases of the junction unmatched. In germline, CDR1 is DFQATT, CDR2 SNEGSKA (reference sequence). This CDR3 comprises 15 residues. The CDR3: CSAREASGEVAEQFF. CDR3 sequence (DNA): TGCAGTGCTAGAGAGGCTAGCGGGGAGGTAGCTGAGCAGTTCTTC.